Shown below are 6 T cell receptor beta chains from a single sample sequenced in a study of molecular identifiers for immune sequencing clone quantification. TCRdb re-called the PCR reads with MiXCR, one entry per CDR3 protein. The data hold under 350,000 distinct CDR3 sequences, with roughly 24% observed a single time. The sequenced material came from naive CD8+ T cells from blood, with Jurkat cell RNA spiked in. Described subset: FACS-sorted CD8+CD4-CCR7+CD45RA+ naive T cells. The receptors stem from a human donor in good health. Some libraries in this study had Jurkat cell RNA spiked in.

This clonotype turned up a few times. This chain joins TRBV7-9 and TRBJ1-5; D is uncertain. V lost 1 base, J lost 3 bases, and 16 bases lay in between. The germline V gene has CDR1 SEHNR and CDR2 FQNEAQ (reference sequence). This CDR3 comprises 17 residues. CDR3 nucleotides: TGTGCCAGCAGCTTAGAGCTGGGAACTAAGATCAATCAGCCCCAGCATTTT. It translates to CASSLELGTKINQPQHF.

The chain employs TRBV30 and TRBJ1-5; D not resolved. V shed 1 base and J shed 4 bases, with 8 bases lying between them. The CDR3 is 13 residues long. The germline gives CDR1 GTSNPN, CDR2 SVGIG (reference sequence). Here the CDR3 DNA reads TGTGCCTGGAGTGATAGGAGGAATCAGCCCCAGCATTTT. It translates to CAWSDRRNQPQHF.

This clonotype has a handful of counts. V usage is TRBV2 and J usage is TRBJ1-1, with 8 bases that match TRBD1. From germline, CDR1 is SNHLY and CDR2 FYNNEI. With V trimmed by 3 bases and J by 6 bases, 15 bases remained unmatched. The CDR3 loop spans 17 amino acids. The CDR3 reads CASSDIYRQGAGAEAFF. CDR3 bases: TGTGCCAGCAGTGATATTTACCGTCAGGGGGCAGGGGCTGAAGCTTTCTTT.

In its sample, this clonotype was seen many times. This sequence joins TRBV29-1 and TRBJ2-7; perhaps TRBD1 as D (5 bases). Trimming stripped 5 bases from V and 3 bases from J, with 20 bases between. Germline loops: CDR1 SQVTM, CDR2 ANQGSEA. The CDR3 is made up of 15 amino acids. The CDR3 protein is CSVFYDKGVVYEQYF. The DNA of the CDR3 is TGCAGCGTTTTCTACGACAAAGGGGTTGTCTACGAGCAGTACTTC.

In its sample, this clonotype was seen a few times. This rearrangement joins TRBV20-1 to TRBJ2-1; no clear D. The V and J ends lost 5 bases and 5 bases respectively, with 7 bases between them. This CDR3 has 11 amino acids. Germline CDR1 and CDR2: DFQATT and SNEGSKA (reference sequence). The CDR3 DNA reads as TGCAGTGCTCATCTAGACAATGAGCAGTTCTTC. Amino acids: CSAHLDNEQFF.

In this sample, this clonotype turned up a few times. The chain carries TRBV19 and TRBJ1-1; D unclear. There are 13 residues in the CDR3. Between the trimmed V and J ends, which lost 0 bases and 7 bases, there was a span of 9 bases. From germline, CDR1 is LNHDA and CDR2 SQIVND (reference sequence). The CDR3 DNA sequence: TGTGCCAGTAGTATAGAGCCAAAACGTGAAGCTTTCTTT. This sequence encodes CASSIEPKREAFF.